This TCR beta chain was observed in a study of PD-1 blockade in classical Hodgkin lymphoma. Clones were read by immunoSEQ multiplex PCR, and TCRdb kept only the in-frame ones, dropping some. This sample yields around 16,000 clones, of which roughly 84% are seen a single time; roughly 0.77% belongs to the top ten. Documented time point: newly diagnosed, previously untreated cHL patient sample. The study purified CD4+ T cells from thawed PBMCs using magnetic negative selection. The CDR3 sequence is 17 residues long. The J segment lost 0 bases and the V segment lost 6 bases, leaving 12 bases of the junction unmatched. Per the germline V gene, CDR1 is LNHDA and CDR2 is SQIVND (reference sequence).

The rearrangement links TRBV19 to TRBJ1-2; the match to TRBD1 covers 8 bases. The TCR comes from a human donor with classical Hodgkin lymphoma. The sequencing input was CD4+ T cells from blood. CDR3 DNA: TGTGCCAGTAGGAACAGGGGGTCGCCAACCCCTAACTATGGCTACACCTTC. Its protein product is CASRNRGSPTPNYGYTF. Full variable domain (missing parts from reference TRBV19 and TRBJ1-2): DGGITQSPKYLFRKEGQNVTLSCEQNLNHDAMYWYRQDPGQGLRLIYYSQIVNDFQKGDIAEGYSVSREKKESFPLTVTSAQKNPTAFYLCASRNRGSPTPNYGYTFGSGTRLTVV.